This entry lists 2 T cell receptor beta chains sequenced from one sample in a study of PD-L1 blockade in urothelial cancer. Assay: immunoSEQ multiplex PCR; the TCRdb copy retains only in-frame clones and omits some. The table includes over 45,000 clones, roughly 85% detected once. Here the sequenced sample was PBMCs, taken around atezolizumab (anti-PD-L1) treatment. These receptors were obtained from a man between 60 and 70 years old with urothelial cancer.

This chain uses TRBV11-3 with TRBJ2-2, with 11 bases identical to TRBD1. Germline assignment: CDR1 SGHNT and CDR2 YENEEA. The CDR3 loop spans 14 amino acids. After removal of 5 bases from V and 9 bases from J, the junction contained 5 bases not matched to a gene. Written as DNA, the CDR3 is TGTGCCAGCAGCCGATGGACAGGGGGCCGGGAGCTGTTTTTT. Encoded protein: CASSRWTGGRELFF.

This clone was counted between two and nine times. This chain links TRBV6-1 with TRBJ2-3, with 7 bases fitting TRBD2. V lost 2 bases to trimming and J lost 2 bases; unmatched junction nucleotides: 4. The CDR3 loop spans 15 amino acids. Germline CDR1 MNHNS, CDR2 SASEGT. The CDR3 nucleotides read TGTGCCAGCAGTGAAAGGGGACTATACACAGATACGCAGTATTTT. Its protein product is CASSERGLYTDTQYF.